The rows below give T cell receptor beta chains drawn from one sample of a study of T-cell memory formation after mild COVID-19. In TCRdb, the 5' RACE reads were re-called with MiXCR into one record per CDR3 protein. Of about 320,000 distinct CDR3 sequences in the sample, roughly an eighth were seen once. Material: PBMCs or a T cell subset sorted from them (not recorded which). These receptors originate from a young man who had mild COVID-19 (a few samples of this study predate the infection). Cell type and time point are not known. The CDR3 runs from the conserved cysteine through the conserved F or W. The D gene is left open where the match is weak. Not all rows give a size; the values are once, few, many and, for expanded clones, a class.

CDR3: CASSLDNGITDTQYF; DNA: TGCGCCAGCAGCTTGGATAACGGAATCACAGATACGCAGTATTTT; J: TRBJ2-3; size: -; D: -; V: TRBV5-1
CDR3: CASSHGQGAGYTF; DNA: TGTGCCAGCAGTCACGGACAGGGGGCGGGCTACACCTTC; J: TRBJ1-2; size: -; D: TRBD1; V: TRBV6-5
CDR3: CASSHSGGTDTQYF; DNA: TGTGCCAGCAGCCACAGCGGGGGCACAGATACGCAGTATTTT; J: TRBJ2-3; size: -; D: TRBD2; V: TRBV9
CDR3: CASSSLLRGTNEKLFF; DNA: TGTGCCAGCAGTTCCCTCTTGAGGGGGACTAATGAAAAACTGTTTTTT; J: TRBJ1-4; size: few; D: -; V: TRBV28
CDR3: CASSHEGGNEQFF; DNA: TGTGCCAGCTCACACGAGGGGGGGAATGAGCAGTTCTTC; J: TRBJ2-1; size: few; D: -; V: TRBV18
CDR3: CASSKPGALVDTQYF; DNA: TGTGCCAGCAGCAAACCAGGGGCCTTAGTGGATACGCAGTATTTT; J: TRBJ2-3; size: few; D: -; V: TRBV7-9
CDR3: CASSLVAGGLGVQETQYF; DNA: TGTGCCAGCAGCTTGGTTGCGGGGGGTTTGGGGGTCCAAGAGACCCAGTACTTC; J: TRBJ2-5; size: -; D: TRBD2; V: TRBV5-4
CDR3: CASSPAGGYNSPLHF; DNA: TGTGCCAGCAGCCCCGCAGGGGGATATAATTCACCCCTCCACTTT; J: TRBJ1-6; size: many; D: TRBD1; V: TRBV5-6
CDR3: CASSKEPQPQHF; DNA: TGTGCCAGCAGCAAGGAGCCTCAGCCCCAGCATTTT; J: TRBJ1-5; size: -; D: -; V: TRBV21-1
CDR3: CAWDGGSYEQYF; DNA: TGTGCCTGGGACGGGGGCTCCTACGAGCAGTACTTC; J: TRBJ2-7; size: -; D: -; V: TRBV30
CDR3: CASSGGASGQETQYF; DNA: TGCGCCAGCAGCGGTGGGGCTAGCGGGCAAGAGACCCAGTACTTC; J: TRBJ2-5; size: few; D: TRBD2; V: TRBV4-3
CDR3: CASSFWVNTEAFF; DNA: TGTGCCAGCAGCTTTTGGGTGAACACTGAAGCTTTCTTT; J: TRBJ1-1; size: few; D: -; V: TRBV11-2
CDR3: CAISESEGGEQYF; DNA: TGTGCCATCAGTGAGTCCGAGGGCGGCGAGCAGTACTTC; J: TRBJ2-7; size: many; D: -; V: TRBV10-3
CDR3: CASSPYPLAGNNEQFF; DNA: TGTGCCAGCAGCCCCTATCCCCTAGCGGGAAACAATGAGCAGTTCTTC; J: TRBJ2-1; size: many; D: TRBD2; V: TRBV3-1
CDR3: CDTYRGGGNQPQHF; DNA: TGTGACACTTACCGCGGGGGTGGCAATCAGCCCCAGCATTTT; J: TRBJ1-5; size: -; D: -; V: TRBV27
CDR3: CASSSRRVTYSSTDTQYF; DNA: TGTGCCAGCAGCTCCCGACGAGTGACATATTCTAGCACAGATACGCAGTATTTT; J: TRBJ2-3; size: -; D: -; V: TRBV7-8
CDR3: CASSLGENLYEQYF; DNA: TGTGCCAGCAGCTTGGGAGAAAACCTTTACGAGCAGTACTTC; J: TRBJ2-7; size: few; D: -; V: TRBV5-5
CDR3: CASSVGSGGGQPQHF; DNA: TGTGCCAGCAGCGTAGGTTCGGGGGGCGGGCAGCCCCAGCATTTT; J: TRBJ1-5; size: -; D: -; V: TRBV9
CDR3: CASSSDIGRPNYGYTF; DNA: TGTGCCAGCAGCTCAGACATAGGCAGGCCCAACTATGGCTACACCTTC; J: TRBJ1-2; size: few; D: -; V: TRBV7-2
CDR3: CASSQDPLGDSPLHF; DNA: TGTGCCAGCAGCCAAGATCCACTAGGAGATTCACCCCTCCACTTT; J: TRBJ1-6; size: -; D: -; V: TRBV4-2
CDR3: CASSLARVGNYEQFF; DNA: TGCGCCAGCAGCTTGGCCCGGGTAGGGAATTATGAGCAGTTCTTC; J: TRBJ2-1; size: -; D: -; V: TRBV5-1
CDR3: CASSPWISGGTDTQYF; DNA: TGTGCCAGCAGCCCATGGATTAGCGGGGGAACTGATACGCAGTATTTT; J: TRBJ2-3; size: few; D: TRBD2; V: TRBV11-1
CDR3: CSALYGQGTYGYTF; DNA: TGCAGTGCTCTGTACGGACAGGGGACCTATGGCTACACCTTC; J: TRBJ1-2; size: -; D: TRBD1; V: TRBV20-1
CDR3: CASSTTSGAYEQYF; DNA: TGTGCCAGCAGCACGACTAGCGGGGCCTACGAGCAGTACTTC; J: TRBJ2-7; size: -; D: TRBD2; V: TRBV3-1
CDR3: CASSYSPRQGGRGYTF; DNA: TGTGCCAGCAGTTACTCCCCCCGACAGGGTGGTAGAGGCTACACCTTC; J: TRBJ1-2; size: -; D: TRBD1; V: TRBV6-2/TRBV6-3
CDR3: CASSGTAFGELFF; DNA: TGTGCCAGCAGCGGGACAGCTTTCGGGGAGCTGTTTTTT; J: TRBJ2-2; size: -; D: TRBD1; V: TRBV7-9
CDR3: CASSPLSGEVITQYF; DNA: TGTGCCAGCAGCCCCCTCAGCGGGGAGGTCATTACGCAGTATTTT; J: TRBJ2-3; size: many; D: TRBD2; V: TRBV9
CDR3: CSADSGGPRGETQYF; DNA: TGCAGCGCGGATAGCGGGGGGCCTCGGGGGGAGACCCAGTACTTC; J: TRBJ2-5; size: -; D: TRBD2; V: TRBV29-1
CDR3: CASSHSGLATDTQYF; DNA: TGTGCCAGCAGCCACTCGGGACTAGCAACAGATACGCAGTATTTT; J: TRBJ2-3; size: -; D: TRBD2; V: TRBV3-1
CDR3: CASSFGQRAFF; DNA: TGTGCCAGCAGCTTCGGGCAGAGGGCTTTCTTT; J: TRBJ1-1; size: -; D: -; V: TRBV7-8
CDR3: CASSLHSGRNNSPLHF; DNA: TGTGCCAGCAGTTTGCATTCAGGGCGAAATAATTCACCCCTCCACTTT; J: TRBJ1-6; size: few; D: -; V: TRBV12-3/TRBV12-4
CDR3: CASSLVLRNQPQHF; DNA: TGTGCCAGCAGCTTAGTACTGCGCAATCAGCCCCAGCATTTT; J: TRBJ1-5; size: -; D: -; V: TRBV7-2
CDR3: CASSPPGLAGIYEQYF; DNA: TGTGCCAGCTCACCACCGGGGCTAGCGGGGATCTACGAGCAGTACTTC; J: TRBJ2-7; size: many; D: TRBD2; V: TRBV18
CDR3: CASSSSVRGEGTEAFF; DNA: TGTGCCAGCAGCTCATCGGTTCGGGGGGAGGGAACTGAAGCTTTCTTT; J: TRBJ1-1; size: -; D: -; V: TRBV5-5
CDR3: CASSRDRVTNTEAFF; DNA: TGTGCCAGCAGCCGAGACAGGGTAACTAACACTGAAGCTTTCTTT; J: TRBJ1-1; size: few; D: TRBD1; V: TRBV7-2
CDR3: CASSLSREGNIQYF; DNA: TGTGCCAGCAGCTTAAGTAGGGAGGGAAACATTCAGTACTTC; J: TRBJ2-4; size: -; D: TRBD2; V: TRBV7-2
CDR3: CASRGRDGPNYGYTF; DNA: TGTGCCTCTAGGGGCCGGGACGGTCCTAACTATGGCTACACCTTC; J: TRBJ1-2; size: -; D: -; V: TRBV7-9
CDR3: CATSDYPGQGNTGELFF; DNA: TGTGCCACCAGTGACTACCCGGGACAGGGAAACACCGGGGAGCTGTTTTTT; J: TRBJ2-2; size: -; D: TRBD1; V: TRBV24-1
CDR3: CASSLGQGHTDTQYF; DNA: TGCGCCAGCAGCCTGGGACAGGGGCACACAGATACGCAGTATTTT; J: TRBJ2-3; size: many; D: TRBD1; V: TRBV5-1
CDR3: CASSPRLAGRPQETQYF; DNA: TGTGCCAGCAGCCCCCGACTAGCGGGGCGACCGCAAGAGACCCAGTACTTC; J: TRBJ2-5; size: -; D: TRBD2; V: TRBV7-2
CDR3: CASRNRMRETQYF; DNA: TGCGCCAGCAGGAACAGAATGAGGGAGACCCAGTACTTC; J: TRBJ2-5; size: few; D: -; V: TRBV5-1
CDR3: CASSENSYNEQFF; DNA: TGTGCCAGCAGCGAGAACTCCTACAATGAGCAGTTCTTC; J: TRBJ2-1; size: few; D: -; V: TRBV25-1
CDR3: CASSFDQPQHF; DNA: TGCGCCAGCAGCTTCGACCAGCCCCAGCATTTT; J: TRBJ1-5; size: -; D: -; V: TRBV5-1
CDR3: CASTTARDHTEAFF; DNA: TGTGCCAGTACCACAGCACGGGACCACACTGAAGCTTTCTTT; J: TRBJ1-1; size: -; D: -; V: TRBV19
CDR3: CASTPGGALGTQYF; DNA: TGTGCCAGCACCCCCGGCGGGGCCCTGGGGACCCAGTACTTC; J: TRBJ2-5; size: few; D: -; V: TRBV12-3/TRBV12-4